The text below deals with one TCR beta chain. The sample originates from a study of early T cells in non-severe SARS-CoV-2 infection. The length of the CDR3 is 15 residues. Per germline, CDR1 MDHEN and CDR2 SYDVKM. V gave up 5 bases and J gave up 1 base; unmatched junction bases: 8. TCRdb recomputed calls from the 5' RACE reads with MiXCR, one row per CDR3 protein. The data show about 60,000 distinct CDR3 sequences, 8.9% seen once. J is TRBJ2-7 and V is TRBV28; 7 nucleotides match TRBD2. The source material was whole blood. The clonotype was recovered from an adult who was a healthcare worker with PCR-confirmed SARS-CoV-2 infection or an uninfected control (not recorded which). This chain's CDR3 is CASSPASGVSYEQYF. CDR3 coding DNA: TGTGCCAGCAGTCCCGCTAGCGGAGTATCCTACGAGCAGTACTTC.